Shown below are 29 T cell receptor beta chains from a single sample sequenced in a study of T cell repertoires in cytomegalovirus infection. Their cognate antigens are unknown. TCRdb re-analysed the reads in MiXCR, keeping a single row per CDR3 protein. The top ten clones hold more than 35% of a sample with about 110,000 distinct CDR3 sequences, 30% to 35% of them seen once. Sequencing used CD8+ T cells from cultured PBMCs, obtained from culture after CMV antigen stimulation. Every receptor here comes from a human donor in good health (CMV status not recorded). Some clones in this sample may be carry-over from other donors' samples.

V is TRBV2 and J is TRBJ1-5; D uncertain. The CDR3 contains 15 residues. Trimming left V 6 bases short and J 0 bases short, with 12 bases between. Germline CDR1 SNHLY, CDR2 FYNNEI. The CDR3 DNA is TGTGCCAGCAGCGTAGGACTCAATAGCAATCAGCCCCAGCATTTT. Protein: CASSVGLNSNQPQHF. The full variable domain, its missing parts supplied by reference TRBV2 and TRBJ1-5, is EPEVTQTPSHQVTQMGQEVILRCVPISNHLYFYWYRQILGQKVEFLVSFYNNEISEKSEIFDDQFSVERPDGSNFTLKIRSTKLEDSAMYFCASSVGLNSNQPQHFGDGTRLSIL.

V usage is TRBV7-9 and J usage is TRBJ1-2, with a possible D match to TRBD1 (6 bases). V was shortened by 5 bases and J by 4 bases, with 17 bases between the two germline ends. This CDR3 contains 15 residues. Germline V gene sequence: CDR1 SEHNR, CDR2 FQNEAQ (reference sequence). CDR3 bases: TGTGCCAGCAGCCTTGGACAGACCCGGAGCTATGGCTACACCTTC. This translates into CASSLGQTRSYGYTF.

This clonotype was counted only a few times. CDR3 region: CASTGGLNEQFF. Written as DNA, the CDR3 is TGTGCCAGCACAGGGGGCTTGAATGAGCAGTTCTTC. The chain employs TRBV2 and TRBJ2-1, with 8 bases that match TRBD1. CDR1 and CDR2 from the germline V gene are SNHLY and FYNNEI. The CDR3 consists of 12 residues. V lost 7 bases and J lost 7; bases outside the gene matches: 3.

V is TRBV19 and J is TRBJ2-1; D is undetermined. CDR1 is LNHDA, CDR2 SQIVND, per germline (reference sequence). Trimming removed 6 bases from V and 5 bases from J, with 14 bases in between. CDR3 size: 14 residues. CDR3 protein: CASSLLSADNEQFF. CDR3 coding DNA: TGTGCCAGTAGCCTCCTCTCGGCTGACAATGAGCAGTTCTTC.

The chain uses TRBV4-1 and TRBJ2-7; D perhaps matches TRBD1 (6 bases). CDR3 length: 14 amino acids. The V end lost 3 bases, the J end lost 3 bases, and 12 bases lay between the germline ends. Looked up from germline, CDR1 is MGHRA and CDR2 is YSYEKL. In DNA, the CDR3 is TGCGCCAGCAGCCACTCAGGGGATATCTACGAGCAGTACTTC. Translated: CASSHSGDIYEQYF.

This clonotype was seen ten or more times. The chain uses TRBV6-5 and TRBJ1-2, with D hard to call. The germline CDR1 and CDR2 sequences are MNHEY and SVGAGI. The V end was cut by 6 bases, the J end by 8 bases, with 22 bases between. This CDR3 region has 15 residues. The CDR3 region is CASSADSDFHLGYTF. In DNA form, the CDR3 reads TGTGCCAGCAGCGCGGATTCTGACTTCCATTTAGGCTACACCTTC.

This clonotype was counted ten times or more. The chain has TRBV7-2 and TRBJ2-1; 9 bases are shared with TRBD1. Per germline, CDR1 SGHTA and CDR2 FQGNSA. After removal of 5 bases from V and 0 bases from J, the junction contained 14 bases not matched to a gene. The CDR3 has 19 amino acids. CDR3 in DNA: TGTGCCAGCAGCCATGGGACAGGGCACCGTCTCGTCTCCTACAATGAGCAGTTCTTC. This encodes CASSHGTGHRLVSYNEQFF. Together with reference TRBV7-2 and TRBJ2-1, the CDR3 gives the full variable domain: GAGVSQSPSNKVTEKGKDVELRCDPISGHTALYWYRQSLGQGLEFLIYFQGNSAPDKSGLPSDRFSAERTGGSVSTLTIQRTQQEDSAVYLCASSHGTGHRLVSYNEQFFGPGTRLTVL.

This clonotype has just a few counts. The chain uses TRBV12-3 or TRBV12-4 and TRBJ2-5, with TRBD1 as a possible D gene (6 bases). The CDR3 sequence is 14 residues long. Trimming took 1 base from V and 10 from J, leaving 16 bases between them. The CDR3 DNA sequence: TGTGCCAGCAGTTTAGTTAACAGGGCCAGGGACCAGTACTTC. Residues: CASSLVNRARDQYF.

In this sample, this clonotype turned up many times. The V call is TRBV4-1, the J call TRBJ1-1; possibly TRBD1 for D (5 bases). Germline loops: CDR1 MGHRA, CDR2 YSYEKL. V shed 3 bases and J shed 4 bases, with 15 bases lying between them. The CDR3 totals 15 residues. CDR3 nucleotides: TGCGCCAGCAGCCATCGAACTACAGGTTTCACTGAAGCTTTCTTT. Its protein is CASSHRTTGFTEAFF.

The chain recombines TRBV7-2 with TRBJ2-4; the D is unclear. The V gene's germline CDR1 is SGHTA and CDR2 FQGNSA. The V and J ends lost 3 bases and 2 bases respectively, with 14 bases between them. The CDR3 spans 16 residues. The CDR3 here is CASSFVLDRTKNIQYF. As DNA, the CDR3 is TGTGCCAGCAGCTTCGTCCTGGATCGGACCAAAAACATTCAGTACTTC.

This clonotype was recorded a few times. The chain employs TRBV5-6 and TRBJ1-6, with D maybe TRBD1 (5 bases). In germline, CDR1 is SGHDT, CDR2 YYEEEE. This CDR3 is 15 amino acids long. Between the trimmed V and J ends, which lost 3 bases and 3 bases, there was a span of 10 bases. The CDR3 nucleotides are TGTGCCAGCAGCTCGGGACGGAACTATAATTCACCCCTCCACTTT. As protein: CASSSGRNYNSPLHF.

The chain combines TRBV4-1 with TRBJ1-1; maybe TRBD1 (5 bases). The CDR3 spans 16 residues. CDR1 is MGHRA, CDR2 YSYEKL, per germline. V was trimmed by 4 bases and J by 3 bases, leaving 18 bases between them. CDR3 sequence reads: CASSPRVGAFDTEAFF. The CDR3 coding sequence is TGCGCCAGCAGCCCCCGTGTCGGGGCGTTTGACACTGAAGCTTTCTTT.

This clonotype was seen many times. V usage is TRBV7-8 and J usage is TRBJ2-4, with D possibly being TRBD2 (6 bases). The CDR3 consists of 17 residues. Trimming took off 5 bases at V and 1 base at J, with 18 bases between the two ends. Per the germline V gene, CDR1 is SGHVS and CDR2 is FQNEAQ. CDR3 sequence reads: CASSLLEGIWAKNIQYF. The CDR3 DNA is TGTGCCAGCAGCCTATTGGAGGGGATTTGGGCCAAAAACATTCAGTACTTC. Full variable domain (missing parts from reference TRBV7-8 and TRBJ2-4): GAGVSQSPRYKVAKRGQDVALRCDPISGHVSLFWYQQALGQGPEFLTYFQNEAQLDKSGLPSDRFFAERPEGSVSTLKIQRTQQEDSAVYLCASSLLEGIWAKNIQYFGAGTRLSVL.

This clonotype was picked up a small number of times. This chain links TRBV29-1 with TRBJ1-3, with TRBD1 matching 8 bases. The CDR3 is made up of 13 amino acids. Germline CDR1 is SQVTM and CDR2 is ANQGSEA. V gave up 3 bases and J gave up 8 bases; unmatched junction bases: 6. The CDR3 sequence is CSVERTGRHTIYF. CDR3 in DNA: TGCAGCGTTGAGAGGACAGGGCGGCACACCATATATTTT.

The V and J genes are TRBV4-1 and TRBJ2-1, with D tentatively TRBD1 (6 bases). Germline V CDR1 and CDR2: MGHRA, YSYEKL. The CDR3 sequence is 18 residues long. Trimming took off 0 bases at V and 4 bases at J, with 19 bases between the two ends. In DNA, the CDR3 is TGCGCCAGCAGCCAAGATTGGTCAGGGGCCCCTATTTACAATGAGCAGTTCTTC. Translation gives CASSQDWSGAPIYNEQFF.

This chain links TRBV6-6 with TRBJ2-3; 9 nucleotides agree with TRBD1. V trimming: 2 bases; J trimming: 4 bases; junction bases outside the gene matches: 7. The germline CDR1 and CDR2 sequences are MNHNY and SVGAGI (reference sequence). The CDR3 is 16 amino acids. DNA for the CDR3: TGTGCCAGCAGTTACAGAGACAGGGGGAGGGCAGATACGCAGTATTTT. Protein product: CASSYRDRGRADTQYF.

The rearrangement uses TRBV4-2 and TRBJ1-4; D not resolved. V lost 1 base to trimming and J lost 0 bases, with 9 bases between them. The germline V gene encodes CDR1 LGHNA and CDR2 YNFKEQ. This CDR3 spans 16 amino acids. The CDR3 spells CASSQGNGATNEKLFF. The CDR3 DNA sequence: TGTGCCAGCAGCCAAGGAAACGGAGCAACTAATGAAAAACTGTTTTTT.

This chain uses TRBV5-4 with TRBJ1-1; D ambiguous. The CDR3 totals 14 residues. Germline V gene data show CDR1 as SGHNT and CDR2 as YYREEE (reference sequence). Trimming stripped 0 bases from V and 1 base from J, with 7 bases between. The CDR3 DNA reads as TGTGCCAGCAGCTTGGGACGGTCGAACACTGAAGCTTTCTTT. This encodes CASSLGRSNTEAFF.

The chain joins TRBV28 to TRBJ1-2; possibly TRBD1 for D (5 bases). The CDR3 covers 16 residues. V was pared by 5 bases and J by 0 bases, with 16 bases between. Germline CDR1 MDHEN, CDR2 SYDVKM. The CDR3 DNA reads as TGTGCCAGCAGTATTCCCCCGCAGGGCACTAACTATGGCTACACCTTC. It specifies CASSIPPQGTNYGYTF.

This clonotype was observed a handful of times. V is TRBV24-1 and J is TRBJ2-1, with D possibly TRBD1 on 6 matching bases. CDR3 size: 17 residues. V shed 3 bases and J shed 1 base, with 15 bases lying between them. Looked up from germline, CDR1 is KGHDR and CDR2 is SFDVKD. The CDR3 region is CATSDSRTALSYNEQFF. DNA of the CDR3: TGTGCCACCAGTGATAGCAGGACAGCCTTGTCCTACAATGAGCAGTTCTTC.

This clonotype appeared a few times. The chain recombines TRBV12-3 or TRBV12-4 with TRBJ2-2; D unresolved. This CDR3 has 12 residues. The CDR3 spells CAVPANTGELFF. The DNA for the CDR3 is TGTGCGGTGCCGGCGAACACCGGGGAGCTGTTTTTT.

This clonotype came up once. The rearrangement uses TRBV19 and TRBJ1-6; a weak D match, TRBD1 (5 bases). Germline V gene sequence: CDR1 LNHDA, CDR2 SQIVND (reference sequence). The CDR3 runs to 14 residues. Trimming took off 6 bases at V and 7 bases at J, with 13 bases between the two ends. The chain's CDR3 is CASSPTGENSPLHF. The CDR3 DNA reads TGTGCCAGTAGCCCCACGGGGGAAAATTCACCCCTCCACTTT.

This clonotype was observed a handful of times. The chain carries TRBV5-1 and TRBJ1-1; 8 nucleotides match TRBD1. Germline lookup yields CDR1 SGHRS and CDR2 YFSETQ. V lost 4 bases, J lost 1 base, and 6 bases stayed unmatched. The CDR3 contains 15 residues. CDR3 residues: CASSPIGQGNTEAFF. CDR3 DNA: TGCGCCAGCAGCCCGATCGGACAGGGGAACACTGAAGCTTTCTTT.

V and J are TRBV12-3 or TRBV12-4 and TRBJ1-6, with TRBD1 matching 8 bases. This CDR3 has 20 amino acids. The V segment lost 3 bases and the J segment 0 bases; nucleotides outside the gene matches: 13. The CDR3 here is CASSLEFQGARGSYNSPLHF. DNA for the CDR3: TGTGCCAGCAGTTTGGAGTTCCAGGGGGCGAGAGGCTCCTATAATTCACCCCTCCACTTT.

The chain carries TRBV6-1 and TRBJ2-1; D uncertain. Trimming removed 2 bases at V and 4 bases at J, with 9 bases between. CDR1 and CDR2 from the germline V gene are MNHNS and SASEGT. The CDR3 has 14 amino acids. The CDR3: CASSESFTYNEQFF. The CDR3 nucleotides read TGTGCCAGCAGTGAAAGTTTTACGTACAATGAGCAGTTCTTC.

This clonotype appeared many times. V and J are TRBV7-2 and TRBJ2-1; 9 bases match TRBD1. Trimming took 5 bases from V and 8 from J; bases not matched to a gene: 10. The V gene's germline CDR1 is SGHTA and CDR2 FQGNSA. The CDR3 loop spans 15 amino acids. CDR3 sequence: CASSTQGQGGDEQFF. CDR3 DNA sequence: TGTGCCAGCAGCACGCAGGGACAGGGAGGCGATGAGCAGTTCTTC.

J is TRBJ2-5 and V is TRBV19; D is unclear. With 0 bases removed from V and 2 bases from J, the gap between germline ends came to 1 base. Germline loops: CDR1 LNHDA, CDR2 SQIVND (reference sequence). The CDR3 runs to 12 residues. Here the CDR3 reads CASSIDQETQYF. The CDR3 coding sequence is TGTGCCAGTAGTATAGATCAAGAGACCCAGTACTTC.

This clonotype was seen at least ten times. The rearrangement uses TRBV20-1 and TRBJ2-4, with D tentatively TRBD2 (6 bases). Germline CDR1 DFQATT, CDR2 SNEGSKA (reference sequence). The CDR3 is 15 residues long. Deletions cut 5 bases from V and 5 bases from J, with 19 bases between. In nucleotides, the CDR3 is TGCAGTGCTGACGGGAGTCTTAGATGGGAAAACATTCAGTACTTC. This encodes CSADGSLRWENIQYF.

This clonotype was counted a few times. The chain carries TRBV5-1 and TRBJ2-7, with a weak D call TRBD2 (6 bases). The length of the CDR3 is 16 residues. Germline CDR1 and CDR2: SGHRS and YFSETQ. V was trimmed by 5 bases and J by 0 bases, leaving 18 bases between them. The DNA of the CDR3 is TGCGCCAGCAGTTGGGGGACGGGGGAGATCTCCTACGAGCAGTACTTC. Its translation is CASSWGTGEISYEQYF.